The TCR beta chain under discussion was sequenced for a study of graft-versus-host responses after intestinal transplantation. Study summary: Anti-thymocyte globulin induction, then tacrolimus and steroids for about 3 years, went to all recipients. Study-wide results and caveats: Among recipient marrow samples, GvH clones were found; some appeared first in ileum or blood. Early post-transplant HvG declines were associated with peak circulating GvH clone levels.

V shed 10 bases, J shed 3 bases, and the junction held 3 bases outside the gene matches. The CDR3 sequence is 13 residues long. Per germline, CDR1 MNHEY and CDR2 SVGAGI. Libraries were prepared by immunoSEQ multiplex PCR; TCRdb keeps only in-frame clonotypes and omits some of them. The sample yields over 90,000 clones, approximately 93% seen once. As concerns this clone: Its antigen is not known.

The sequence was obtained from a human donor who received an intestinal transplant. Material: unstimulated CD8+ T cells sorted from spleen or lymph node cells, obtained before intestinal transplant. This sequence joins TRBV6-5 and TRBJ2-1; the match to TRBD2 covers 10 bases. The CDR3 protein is CATIAGGYNEQFF. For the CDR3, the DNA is TGTGCCACGATAGCGGGGGGCTACAATGAGCAGTTCTTC.